Listed below are T cell receptor beta chains from one sample, sequenced in a study of cytomegalovirus exposure and HLA in healthy donors. Assay used: immunoSEQ multiplex PCR; TCRdb lists only in-frame clones, some missing. Of about 160,000 clones listed, around 83% are singletons. The material sequenced was PBMCs. All receptors derive from a girl aged 2 to 10 in good health and CMV-seropositive. Both conserved end residues are part of each CDR3. Each record gives: D gene, V gene, clone size, J gene, CDR3 DNA, CDR3 protein. A D gene is named only where the DNA matches it firmly. The size of a clone is reported for some rows only, either as once, few or many, or as a class for expanded clones.

D gene: TRBD2; V gene: TRBV7-7; clone size: NA; J gene: TRBJ2-3; CDR3 DNA: TGTGCTAGCAGCAAGACGGGAGGGGCAACGGCGCAGTATTTT; CDR3 protein: CASSKTGGATAQYF
D gene: TRBD2; V gene: TRBV6-4; clone size: NA; J gene: TRBJ2-1; CDR3 DNA: TGTGCCAGCAGTGACTCGACTAGCGGGGAGCAGTTCTTC; CDR3 protein: CASSDSTSGEQFF
D gene: NA; V gene: TRBV30; clone size: NA; J gene: TRBJ1-2; CDR3 DNA: TGTGCCTGGGACCGCGGGGGAACAAGTCGAGTCCCGAACGGTGGCTACACCTTC; CDR3 protein: CAWDRGGTSRVPNGGYTF
D gene: NA; V gene: TRBV11-3; clone size: NA; J gene: TRBJ2-7; CDR3 DNA: TGTGCCAGCAGCTTCGATTATCACGGCTACGAGCAGTACTTC; CDR3 protein: CASSFDYHGYEQYF
D gene: TRBD2; V gene: TRBV2; clone size: NA; J gene: TRBJ2-7; CDR3 DNA: TGTGCCAGCAGTTTTAGCGGGAGTAGTTACGAGCAGTACTTC; CDR3 protein: CASSFSGSSYEQYF
D gene: TRBD2; V gene: TRBV27; clone size: NA; J gene: TRBJ2-2; CDR3 DNA: TGTGCCAGCAGTTTAAGGACTAGCGGGACCCTCCAGTTATACACCGGGGAGCTGTTTTTT; CDR3 protein: CASSLRTSGTLQLYTGELFF
D gene: NA; V gene: TRBV29-1; clone size: NA; J gene: TRBJ1-1; CDR3 DNA: TGCAGCGTTAGCACTGCTGAAGCTTTCTTT; CDR3 protein: CSVSTAEAFF
D gene: NA; V gene: TRBV5-1; clone size: NA; J gene: TRBJ1-1; CDR3 DNA: TGCGCCAGCAGCCGGACAGTCCAGAACACTGAAGCTTTCTTT; CDR3 protein: CASSRTVQNTEAFF
D gene: TRBD2; V gene: TRBV30; clone size: NA; J gene: TRBJ2-5; CDR3 DNA: TGTGCCTGGAGGCCCGGGACTAGCGTGCAAGAGACCCAGTACTTC; CDR3 protein: CAWRPGTSVQETQYF
D gene: TRBD2; V gene: TRBV4-2; clone size: NA; J gene: TRBJ2-1; CDR3 DNA: TGTGCCAGCAGCCAAGAATCAAAACTAGCGGACCACTACAATGAGCAGTTCTTC; CDR3 protein: CASSQESKLADHYNEQFF
D gene: TRBD2; V gene: TRBV28; clone size: NA; J gene: TRBJ2-1; CDR3 DNA: TGTGCCAGCAGTACCCTCGGGACTAGCGGGAGGCAAGCCTACAATGAGCAGTTCTTC; CDR3 protein: CASSTLGTSGRQAYNEQFF
D gene: TRBD2; V gene: TRBV30; clone size: few; J gene: TRBJ2-5; CDR3 DNA: TGTGCCTGGAGTGTAGAGGTGGGGCTAGCGGAACAAGAGACCCAGTACTTC; CDR3 protein: CAWSVEVGLAEQETQYF
D gene: TRBD2; V gene: TRBV29-1; clone size: NA; J gene: TRBJ2-5; CDR3 DNA: TGCAGCGTGGGACTAGCGGGATTCTTTCGACCACAAGAGACCCAGTACTTC; CDR3 protein: CSVGLAGFFRPQETQYF
D gene: NA; V gene: TRBV19; clone size: NA; J gene: TRBJ2-2; CDR3 DNA: TGTGCCACTAAGAGGATGGCTATTCTTACCGGGGAGCTGTTTTTT; CDR3 protein: CATKRMAILTGELFF
D gene: TRBD2; V gene: TRBV5-4; clone size: NA; J gene: TRBJ2-7; CDR3 DNA: TGTGCCAGCAGCTTGGGGGCGGGAGAGCAAGACGAGCAGTACTTC; CDR3 protein: CASSLGAGEQDEQYF
D gene: NA; V gene: TRBV7-9; clone size: NA; J gene: TRBJ1-2; CDR3 DNA: TGTGCCAGCAGATCCGATACGTACAGGACAAGAGAAGGCTACACCTTC; CDR3 protein: CASRSDTYRTREGYTF
D gene: TRBD2; V gene: TRBV6-1; clone size: NA; J gene: TRBJ2-3; CDR3 DNA: TGTGCCAGCAGTGACTGGTCGGGAGGGAGAGGCACAGATACGCAGTATTTT; CDR3 protein: CASSDWSGGRGTDTQYF
D gene: NA; V gene: TRBV30; clone size: NA; J gene: TRBJ2-3; CDR3 DNA: TGTGCCTGGAGTGTACCGGAGGGCCGGGGCACAGATACGCAGTATTTT; CDR3 protein: CAWSVPEGRGTDTQYF
D gene: NA; V gene: TRBV5-1; clone size: NA; J gene: TRBJ1-2; CDR3 DNA: TGCGCCAGCAGCTTCAGGGGCGCCCAGAACTATGGCTACACCTTC; CDR3 protein: CASSFRGAQNYGYTF
D gene: TRBD2; V gene: TRBV28; clone size: NA; J gene: TRBJ2-1; CDR3 DNA: TGTGCCAGCAGTTTGGTCCAGCGGGAGTCCTACAATGAGCAGTTCTTC; CDR3 protein: CASSLVQRESYNEQFF
D gene: NA; V gene: TRBV2; clone size: once; J gene: TRBJ1-1; CDR3 DNA: TGTGCCAGCAATCAGGGCATGAACACTGAAGCTTTCTTT; CDR3 protein: CASNQGMNTEAFF
D gene: TRBD1; V gene: TRBV19; clone size: NA; J gene: TRBJ2-5; CDR3 DNA: TGTGCCAGTAGTCTGGGGGACAGTGTACCCCTCGGGACCCAGTACTTC; CDR3 protein: CASSLGDSVPLGTQYF
D gene: TRBD2; V gene: TRBV28; clone size: NA; J gene: TRBJ2-1; CDR3 DNA: TGTGCCAGCAGGCCTAATTCCCAGCGGGAGGGCCCCTACAATGAGCAGTTCTTC; CDR3 protein: CASRPNSQREGPYNEQFF
D gene: NA; V gene: TRBV19; clone size: NA; J gene: TRBJ2-2; CDR3 DNA: TGTGCCAGTAGTAACGAGGAATACTCCACCGGGGAGCTGTTTTTT; CDR3 protein: CASSNEEYSTGELFF
D gene: TRBD1; V gene: TRBV7-8; clone size: NA; J gene: TRBJ2-7; CDR3 DNA: TGTGCCAGCAGCTTAGCGGGGTCCCCGGGACAGTTCTACGAGCAGTACTTC; CDR3 protein: CASSLAGSPGQFYEQYF
D gene: TRBD2; V gene: TRBV6-6; clone size: NA; J gene: TRBJ2-5; CDR3 DNA: TGTGCCAGCAGTAGAGTAGCGGGAACCAACCAAGAGACCCAGTACTTC; CDR3 protein: CASSRVAGTNQETQYF